Shown below are 14 T cell receptor beta chains from a single sample sequenced in a study of T cell clonality in common variable immunodeficiency. Antigen specificity for these receptors is unknown. The table came from immunoSEQ multiplex PCR; TCRdb's copy has only in-frame clones and leaves some out. Altogether 14,000 or so clones were found in the sample, and no singletons occur. The study, taken as a whole, reports: Common variable immunodeficiency TCR beta sequences reportedly had fewer deletions and N-nucleotide insertions.

Sequenced sample: peripheral blood mononuclear cells. All receptors derive from a human donor with common variable immunodeficiency.

Remarks on this clone: With the read ending 3 residues before the CDR3 end, the germline J gene is used to fill in that end. This chain links TRBV7-2 with TRBJ1-5, with TRBD1 matching 10 bases. V dropped 6 bases and J dropped 7; count of bases not matched to a gene: 6. Per the germline V gene, CDR1 is SGHTA and CDR2 is FQGNSA. This CDR3 has 14 residues. CDR3 region: CASSPGQGIQPQHF. CDR3 bases read: TGTGCCAGCAGTCCGGGACAGGGGATCCAGCCC.

This clone was seen more than once but under ten times. The CDR3 extends 3 residues past the end of the read, so its final part is completed from the germline J gene. The rearrangement uses TRBV7-2 and TRBJ1-5; D is unresolved. There are 12 residues in the CDR3. From germline, CDR1 is SGHTA and CDR2 FQGNSA. The sequenced CDR3 bases are TGTGCCAGCAGCTTGAGAGAGCCACCC. Translating gives CASSLREPP. In full, the CDR3 is CASSLREPPQHF.

To note about this clone: The read ends 3 residues before the CDR3 terminus; that terminus is restored from the germline J gene. The chain combines TRBV5-5 with TRBJ2-2; D is unclear. Germline CDR1 reads SGHKS; CDR2 reads YYEKEE (reference sequence). The CDR3 has 13 amino acids. Trimming removed 2 bases at V and 6 bases at J, with 8 bases between. CDR3 DNA (partial): TGTGCCAGCAGCTTAACGAGGTCCGGGGAG. The encoded protein is CASSLTRSGE. The CDR3 as a whole reads CASSLTRSGELFF.

This clone was counted only a few times. The observed sequence ends 3 residues before the CDR3 terminus, with the missing tail filled in from the germline J gene. This chain connects TRBV7-9 to TRBJ2-7, with 7 positions matching TRBD1. The junction had 4 bases not matched to a gene; V was cut back by 4 bases and J by 1 base. This CDR3 comprises 14 residues. CDR1 and CDR2 (germline): SEHNR, FQNEAQ (reference sequence). CDR3 DNA (partial): TGTGCCAGCAGCTACTGGGGACAGTCCTACGAG. This translates into CASSYWGQSYE. The entire CDR3 is CASSYWGQSYEQYF.

In its sample, this clone was seen a few times. The DNA ends 3 residues before the CDR3 does, and the rest of the CDR3 is filled in from the germline J gene. The rearrangement joins TRBV7-2 to TRBJ2-1; perhaps TRBD2 as D (6 bases). V shed 1 base and J shed 8 bases, with 9 bases lying between them. Per germline, CDR1 SGHTA and CDR2 FQGNSA. The CDR3 sequence is 13 residues long. CDR3 in amino acids: CASSLGLVYEQFF. CDR3 DNA (partial): TGTGCCAGCAGCTTAGGACTAGTCTATGAG.

In its sample, this clone was seen a few times. The read finishes 3 residues shy of the CDR3 end, and the germline J gene is used to complete it. The V call is TRBV6-2 or TRBV6-3, the J call TRBJ2-3, with 10 bases fitting TRBD2. The germline gives CDR1 MNHEY, CDR2 SVGEGT. V gave up 5 bases and J gave up 0 bases; unmatched junction bases: 5. The CDR3 is 16 amino acids. CDR3 in amino acids: CASSRGTSASTDTQYF. The covered CDR3 bases are TGTGCCAGCAGTCGTGGGACTAGCGCTAGCACAGATACG.

On this clone itself: The read terminates 3 residues ahead of where the CDR3 ends, so the germline J gene completes it. This chain connects TRBV18 to TRBJ2-3, with TRBD1 matching 7 bases. The germline V gene has CDR1 KGHSH and CDR2 LQKENI. Trimming at V came to 3 bases and at J to 2 bases, leaving 5 bases not matched to a gene. There are 15 residues in the CDR3. The part of the CDR3 DNA that was read is TGTGCCAGCTCACCGACAGGGAGTGTCACAGATACG. Translation: CASSPTGSVTDT. The whole CDR3 region reads CASSPTGSVTDTQYF. The variable domain in full, completed from reference TRBV18 and TRBJ2-3, reads NAGVMQNPRHLVRRRGQEARLRCSPMKGHSHVYWYRQLPEEGLKFMVYLQKENIIDESGMPKERFSAEFPKEGPSILRIQQVVRGDSAAYFCASSPTGSVTDTQYFGPGTRLTVL.

The sample holds a few counts of this clone. The read terminates 3 residues ahead of where the CDR3 ends, so the germline J gene completes it. This chain connects TRBV2 to TRBJ2-3; 14 bases line up with TRBD2. There are 15 residues in the CDR3. Trimming took 6 bases from V and 4 from J; bases not matched to a gene: 3. Germline V CDR1 and CDR2: SNHLY, FYNNEI. The CDR3 reads CASREGLAGADTQYF. Partial CDR3 DNA: TGTGCCAGCAGAGAGGGACTAGCGGGAGCAGATACG.

This clone was detected a few times. The DNA read from the CDR3 is TGTGCCAGCTCGGACAAAGGGGGAACTGAA. This translates into CASSDKGGTE. The whole CDR3 protein is CASSDKGGTEAFF. J is TRBJ1-1 and V is TRBV18, with TRBD1 as a possible D gene (6 bases). Coverage ceases 3 residues before the CDR3 finishes, and the germline J gene fills in the end. Germline values: CDR1 KGHSH, CDR2 LQKENI. V was pared by 6 bases and J by 5 bases, with 13 bases between. The CDR3 totals 13 residues.

Concerning this clone: From the germline J gene comes the end of the CDR3, since the read stops 3 residues before it. The V call is TRBV7-2, the J call TRBJ2-3; the match to TRBD2 covers 7 bases. The ends lost 6 bases at V and 5 bases at J; junction bases unmatched: 5. Germline V CDR1 and CDR2: SGHTA, FQGNSA. The CDR3 sequence is 13 residues long. CDR3 bases read: TGTGCCAGCAGGAGCGGGGCGAGAGATACG. This codes for CASRSGARDT. From start to end, the CDR3 is CASRSGARDTQYF. Together with reference TRBV7-2 and TRBJ2-3, the CDR3 gives the full variable domain: GAGVSQSPSNKVTEKGKDVELRCDPISGHTALYWYRQSLGQGLEFLIYFQGNSAPDKSGLPSDRFSAERTGGSVSTLTIQRTQQEDSAVYLCASRSGARDTQYFGPGTRLTVL.

On this clone itself: The CDR3 extends 3 residues past the end of the read, so its final part is completed from the germline J gene. This chain links TRBV2 with TRBJ2-7, with 7 bases lining up with TRBD2. V dropped 10 bases and J dropped 0; count of bases not matched to a gene: 18. Looked up from germline, CDR1 is SNHLY and CDR2 is FYNNEI. CDR3 length equals 17 residues. CDR3 sequence reads: CATGARPSGAYSYEQYF. The DNA read from the CDR3 is TGTGCCACCGGCGCCCGGCCTAGCGGCGCTTACTCCTACGAG. Full variable domain (remainder filled in from reference TRBV2 and TRBJ2-7): EPEVTQTPSHQVTQMGQEVILRCVPISNHLYFYWYRQILGQKVEFLVSFYNNEISEKSEIFDDQFSVERPDGSNFTLKIRSTKLEDSAMYFCATGARPSGAYSYEQYFGPGTRLTVT.

This clone was counted a few times. CDR3 DNA (partial): TGTGCCAGCAGCACGGAGACAGTCTCTGGAAACACC. Its translation: CASSTETVSGNT. The whole CDR3 is CASSTETVSGNTIYF. The chain employs TRBV7-6 and TRBJ1-3; tentative D call: TRBD1 (5 bases). The sequenced fragment ends 3 residues before the CDR3 boundary, so the rest is inferred from the germline J gene. Per germline, CDR1 SGHVS and CDR2 FNYEAQ. V was clipped by 5 bases and J by 0 bases, with 11 bases between them. The CDR3 has 15 residues.

This clone was found a few times. The CDR3 end is not reached by the read, which stops 3 residues before it; the germline J gene fills it in. V usage is TRBV20-1 and J usage is TRBJ1-2, with TRBD1 matching over 8 bases. Germline V CDR1 and CDR2: DFQATT, SNEGSKA (reference sequence). The CDR3 runs to 13 residues. Trimming cost V 3 bases and J 3 bases; bases outside gene matches: 3. The CDR3: CSARTGADYGYTF. Partial CDR3 DNA: TGCAGTGCTAGGACAGGGGCAGACTATGGC.

On this clone itself: The sequenced fragment ends 3 residues before the CDR3 boundary, so the rest is inferred from the germline J gene. The V call is TRBV19, the J call TRBJ1-3; 8 bases agree with TRBD1. Germline V gives CDR1 LNHDA, CDR2 SQIVND (reference sequence). V gave up 6 bases and J gave up 0 bases; unmatched junction bases: 7. The CDR3 has 16 residues. The CDR3 reads CASRGHRGSSGNTIYF. CDR3 DNA, as far as it was read: TGTGCCAGTAGAGGTCACAGGGGGTCCTCTGGAAACACC.